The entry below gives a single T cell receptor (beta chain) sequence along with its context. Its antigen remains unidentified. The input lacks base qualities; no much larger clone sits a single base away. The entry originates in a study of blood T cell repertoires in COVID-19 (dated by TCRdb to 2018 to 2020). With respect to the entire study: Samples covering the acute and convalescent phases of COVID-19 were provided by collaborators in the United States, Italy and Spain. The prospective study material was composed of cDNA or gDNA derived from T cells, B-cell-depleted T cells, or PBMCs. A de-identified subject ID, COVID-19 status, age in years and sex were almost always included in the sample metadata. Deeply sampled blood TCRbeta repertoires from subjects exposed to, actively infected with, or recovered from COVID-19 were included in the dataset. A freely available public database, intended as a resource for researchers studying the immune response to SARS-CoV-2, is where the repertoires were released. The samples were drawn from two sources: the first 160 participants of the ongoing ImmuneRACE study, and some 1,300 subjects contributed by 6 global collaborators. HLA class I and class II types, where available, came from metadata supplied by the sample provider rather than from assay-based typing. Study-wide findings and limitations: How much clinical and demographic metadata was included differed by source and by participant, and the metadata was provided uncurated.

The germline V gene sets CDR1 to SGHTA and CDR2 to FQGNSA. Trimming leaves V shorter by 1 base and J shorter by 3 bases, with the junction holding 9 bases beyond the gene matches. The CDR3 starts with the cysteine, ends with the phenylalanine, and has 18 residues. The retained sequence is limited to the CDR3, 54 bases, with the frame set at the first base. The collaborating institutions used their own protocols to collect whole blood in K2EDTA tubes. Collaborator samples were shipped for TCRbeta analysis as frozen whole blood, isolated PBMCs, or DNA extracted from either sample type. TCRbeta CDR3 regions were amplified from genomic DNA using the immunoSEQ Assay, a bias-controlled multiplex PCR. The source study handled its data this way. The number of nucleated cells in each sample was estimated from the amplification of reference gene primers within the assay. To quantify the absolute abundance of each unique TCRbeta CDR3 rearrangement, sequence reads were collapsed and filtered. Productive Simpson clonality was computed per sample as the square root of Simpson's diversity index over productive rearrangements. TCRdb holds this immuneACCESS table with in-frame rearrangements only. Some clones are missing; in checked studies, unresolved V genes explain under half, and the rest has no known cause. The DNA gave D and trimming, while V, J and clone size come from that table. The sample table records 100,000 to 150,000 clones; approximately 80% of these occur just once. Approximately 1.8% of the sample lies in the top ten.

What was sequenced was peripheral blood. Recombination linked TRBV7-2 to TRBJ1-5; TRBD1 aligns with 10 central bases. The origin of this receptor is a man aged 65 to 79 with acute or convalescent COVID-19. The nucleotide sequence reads TGTGCCAGCAGCTTAGGAATGGGGACAGGGGCCTACAATCAGCCCCAGCATTTT. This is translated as CASSLGMGTGAYNQPQHF.